A selection of T cell receptor beta chains follows, all from one sample in a study of regulatory T cells in long-lasting Graves disease. TCRdb called the multiplex PCR reads again in MiXCR, with one record for every CDR3 protein. Here the sample spans about 470,000 distinct CDR3 sequences, around 14% being singletons. These data also formed part of another study, on T cells in Graves' hyperthyroidism and ophthalmopathy.

Sequencing was performed on peripheral blood mononuclear cells (PBMCs), taken at new diagnosis, from a patient treated with antithyroid drugs. These TCRs come from a woman aged 25-40 years with Graves disease. CDR3s include the opening cysteine and the closing phenylalanine or tryptophan. D genes are given only for firm matches.

cdr3_length | d_call | j_call | v_call | cdr3_aa
14 | NA | TRBJ1-1 | TRBV2 | CASSVGFLDTEAFF
15 | NA | TRBJ2-7 | TRBV27 | CASRIQSRQAYEQYF
15 | NA | TRBJ1-4 | TRBV19 | CASSDTGTTNEKLFF
16 | TRBD2 | TRBJ2-7 | TRBV6-1 | CASRQTASGRSYEQYF
13 | NA | TRBJ1-1 | TRBV3-1 | CASSHREDTEAFF
15 | NA | TRBJ2-5 | TRBV25-1 | CASRPTRLGTETQYF
18 | NA | TRBJ2-3 | TRBV7-3 | CASSLKRASFLATDTQYF
16 | TRBD2 | TRBJ2-3 | TRBV11-2 | CASSLGAGGRADTQYF
15 | TRBD2 | TRBJ2-5 | TRBV12-3/TRBV12-4 | CASSLYAGVGETQYF
14 | NA | TRBJ2-5 | TRBV6-1 | CASGGDWAQETQYF
15 | NA | TRBJ2-5 | TRBV12-3/TRBV12-4 | CASSFGGADQETQYF